The entry below describes one T cell receptor (beta chain). No antigen is known for it. Repertoires were generated with immunoSEQ multiplex PCR, while TCRdb's copy carries only in-frame clones and drops some. The sample carries 16,000 or so clones, about 80% recorded once. Specified time point: cycle 4 day 1 (C4D1), after 6 weeks of nivolumab. There was relapse after autologous stem cell transplantation in every patient, and there was variation in brentuximab vedotin exposure. Complete response, partial response or progressive disease was each patient's best response. The data belong to a study of PD-1 blockade in classical Hodgkin lymphoma. Per germline, CDR1 SGHRS and CDR2 YFSETQ. Trimming cost V 0 bases and J 10 bases; bases outside gene matches: 2. This CDR3 has 14 amino acids. Points from the study as a whole: Complete responders' diversity at baseline resembled that of newly diagnosed patients.

The TCR sequence derives from a human donor with classical Hodgkin lymphoma. The V and J genes are TRBV5-1 and TRBJ2-1; 12 bases match TRBD2. This sample comprised peripheral blood mononuclear cells (PBMCs), obtained before the fourth cycle of nivolumab. DNA of the CDR3: TGCGCCAGCAGCTTGGGCGGACTAGCGGGGGAGCAGTTCTTC. Translated, it gives CASSLGGLAGEQFF.